This passage covers 17 T cell receptor beta chains from one sample sequenced in a study of radiotherapy plus CTLA-4 blockade in lung cancer. Generated by immunoSEQ multiplex PCR, the TCRdb table keeps only in-frame clones and is missing some. The sample yields 52,000 or so clones, approximately 82% seen once. Sequencing used peripheral blood, obtained from a patient treated with radiotherapy plus ipilimumab. The receptor set was obtained from a human donor with non-small cell lung cancer whose response to radiotherapy plus ipilimumab could not be evaluated.

This chain uses TRBV28 with TRBJ2-5, with D perhaps TRBD1 (6 bases). Germline lookup yields CDR1 MDHEN and CDR2 SYDVKM. This CDR3 contains 14 residues. Trimming took 6 bases from V and 2 from J, leaving 13 bases between them. CDR3 coding DNA: TGTGCCAGCAGCACTACCCAGGGGCAAGAGACCCAGTACTTC. Amino acid sequence: CASSTTQGQETQYF.

The J gene is TRBJ2-5, the V gene TRBV9, with a tentative D call TRBD1 (5 bases). V shed 4 bases and J shed 3 bases, with 10 bases lying between them. Germline assignment: CDR1 SGDLS and CDR2 YYNGEE. This CDR3 has 13 residues. CDR3 amino acids: CASSPRQKETQYF. The CDR3 DNA reads as TGTGCCAGCAGCCCACGACAGAAAGAGACCCAGTACTTC.

The rearrangement uses TRBV4-3 and TRBJ2-7; D perhaps matches TRBD2 (5 bases). Trimming stripped 0 bases from V and 2 bases from J, with 11 bases between. The CDR3 is 15 residues long. In germline, CDR1 is LGHNA, CDR2 YSLEER. CDR3 residues: CASSQEGRGPYEQYF. CDR3 sequence (DNA): TGCGCCAGCAGCCAAGAGGGGAGAGGACCCTACGAGCAGTACTTC.

This clone was seen repeatedly, ten times or more. The chain combines TRBV5-5 with TRBJ1-1; D is ambiguous. The V gene lost 2 bases and the J gene lost 0 bases, with 5 bases spanning the gap. The CDR3 loop spans 13 amino acids. Germline V gene data show CDR1 as SGHKS and CDR2 as YYEKEE (reference sequence). The DNA of the CDR3 is TGTGCCAGCAGCTTCAACATGAACACTGAAGCTTTCTTT. As protein: CASSFNMNTEAFF. Complete variable domain (other parts from reference TRBV5-5 and TRBJ1-1): DAGVTQSPTHLIKTRGQQVTLRCSPISGHKSVSWYQQVLGQGPQFIFQYYEKEERGRGNFPDRFSARQFPNYSSELNVNALLLGDSALYLCASSFNMNTEAFFGQGTRLTVV.

Only one count was recorded for this clone. V and J are TRBV7-2 and TRBJ2-7; 8 bases map to TRBD2. The CDR3 has 15 residues. Germline V lookup: CDR1 SGHTA, CDR2 FQGNSA. V dropped 5 bases and J dropped 5; count of bases not matched to a gene: 11. CDR3 bases: TGTGCCAGCAGCCGGGGGGGAGCGGGGGTAAACGAGCAGTACTTC. Translation: CASSRGGAGVNEQYF.

This chain uses TRBV6-6 with TRBJ2-5, with 8 bases matching TRBD2. CDR1 is MNHNY and CDR2 is SVGAGI in the germline V gene (reference sequence). Unmatched junction bases numbered 2, after V lost 2 bases and J lost 3 bases. The CDR3 consists of 14 residues. The CDR3 here is CASSYGTSEETQYF. The CDR3 DNA sequence: TGTGCCAGCAGTTACGGGACTAGTGAAGAGACCCAGTACTTC.

The chain links TRBV2 to TRBJ1-5, with D unclear. The CDR3 has 13 amino acids. Germline V lookup: CDR1 SNHLY, CDR2 FYNNEI. Trimming pared 6 bases from V and 3 bases from J, leaving 9 bases between. Written as DNA, the CDR3 is TGTGCCAGCAGGGGCCAGCTCAATCAGCCCCAGCATTTT. Its translation is CASRGQLNQPQHF.

The rearrangement joins TRBV7-2 to TRBJ2-1, with 9 bases lining up with TRBD1. The V segment lost 3 bases and the J segment 7 bases; nucleotides outside the gene matches: 7. This CDR3 has 15 residues. Per germline, CDR1 SGHTA and CDR2 FQGNSA. CDR3 bases: TGTGCCAGCAGCTTTGACAGGGGGAAATGGAATGAGCAGTTCTTC. This sequence encodes CASSFDRGKWNEQFF.

In its sample, this clone was seen a few times. This same CDR3 is encoded by further DNA sequences in the sample. The chain has TRBV7-7 and TRBJ2-3; 8 bases line up with TRBD2. Germline CDR1 SSHAT, CDR2 FNYEAQ (reference sequence). This CDR3 contains 14 residues. With 5 bases clipped from V and 2 bases from J, the junction kept 3 bases outside the gene matches. In nucleotides, the CDR3 is TGTGCCAGCAGCCCAGGACTAGCCACAGATACGCAGTATTTT. Translation gives CASSPGLATDTQYF.

There are a few counts of this clone. The chain uses TRBV11-2 and TRBJ2-1, with D perhaps TRBD2 (6 bases). Trimming left V 5 bases short and J 7 bases short, with 18 bases between. CDR1 SGHAT and CDR2 FQNNGV come from the germline V gene. The CDR3 consists of 15 residues. CDR3 residues: CASSAPGLPSNEQFF. CDR3 in DNA: TGTGCCAGCAGCGCCCCGGGACTCCCTTCTAATGAGCAGTTCTTC.

V gene TRBV19 combines with J gene TRBJ2-5, with 11 bases aligning to TRBD2. The CDR3 totals 14 residues. The V segment lost 3 bases and the J segment 4 bases; nucleotides outside the gene matches: 1. From germline, CDR1 is LNHDA and CDR2 SQIVND (reference sequence). DNA for the CDR3: TGTGCCAGTAGTATTAGCGGGGGGGCAGAGACCCAGTACTTC. Translation gives CASSISGGAETQYF.

The chain joins TRBV6-4 to TRBJ1-2; D is unresolved. Between the trimmed V and J ends, which lost 8 bases and 2 bases, there was a span of 15 bases. Germline values: CDR1 MRHNA, CDR2 SNTAGT. The CDR3 extends over 14 amino acids. The CDR3 DNA is TGTGCCAGCTCCCCTCAGGCCTCGAACTATGGCTACACCTTC. Amino acids: CASSPQASNYGYTF.

This clone was counted a few times. The chain employs TRBV6-5 and TRBJ1-2, with TRBD1 matching over 8 bases. Losses at the gene ends were 4 bases for V and 8 bases for J; bases not matched to a gene: 6. The CDR3 is 13 residues long. Germline-derived CDR1 and CDR2 are MNHEY and SVGAGI. The CDR3 DNA sequence: TGTGCCAGCAGTTCTCCCAGGGGGCGAGGCTACACCTTC. Protein product: CASSSPRGRGYTF.

This clone was observed once. This sequence joins TRBV28 and TRBJ1-4; maybe TRBD1 (5 bases). The germline CDR1 and CDR2 sequences are MDHEN and SYDVKM. The CDR3 loop spans 16 amino acids. V lost 2 bases and J lost 9, with 19 bases in between. The CDR3 is CASSLTKGREGKKLFF. CDR3 nucleotide sequence: TGTGCCAGCAGTTTAACGAAGGGCAGGGAGGGTAAAAAACTGTTTTTT.

The genes are TRBV5-1 and TRBJ2-3, with a tentative D call TRBD2 (5 bases). The CDR3 spans 16 residues. The V gene's germline CDR1 is SGHRS and CDR2 YFSETQ. Trimming left V 1 base short and J 0 bases short, with 12 bases between. The CDR3 here is CASSLSASHSTDTQYF. The CDR3 bases are TGCGCCAGCAGCTTGAGTGCTAGCCATAGCACAGATACGCAGTATTTT.

The chain couples TRBV27 to TRBJ2-2; tentative D call: TRBD1 (6 bases). Between the trimmed V and J ends, which lost 3 bases and 4 bases, there was a span of 15 bases. The CDR3 is made up of 16 amino acids. Germline V gives CDR1 MNHEY, CDR2 SMNVEV (reference sequence). CDR3 region: CASSFHQGWTTGELFF. Written as DNA, the CDR3 is TGTGCCAGCAGTTTCCACCAGGGGTGGACCACCGGGGAGCTGTTTTTT.

The rearrangement links TRBV7-9 to TRBJ1-1; weak D call: TRBD1 (6 bases). The CDR3 is made up of 14 amino acids. V lost 3 bases, J lost 4 bases, and 12 bases lay in between. CDR1 is SEHNR and CDR2 is FQNEAQ in the germline V gene (reference sequence). The CDR3 DNA follows: TGTGCCAGCAGCTTGGAGGGGGGGGGCACTGAAGCTTTCTTT. Translation gives CASSLEGGGTEAFF.